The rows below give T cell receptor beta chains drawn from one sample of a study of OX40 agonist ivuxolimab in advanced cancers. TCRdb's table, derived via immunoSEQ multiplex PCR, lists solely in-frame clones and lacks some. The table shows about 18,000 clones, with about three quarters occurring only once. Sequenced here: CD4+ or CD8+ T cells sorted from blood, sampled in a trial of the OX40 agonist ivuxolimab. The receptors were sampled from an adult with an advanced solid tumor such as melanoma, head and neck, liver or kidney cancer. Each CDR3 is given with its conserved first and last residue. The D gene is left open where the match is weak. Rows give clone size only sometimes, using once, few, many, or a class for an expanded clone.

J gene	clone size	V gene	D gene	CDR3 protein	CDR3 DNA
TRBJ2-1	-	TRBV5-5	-	CASSLAVLASRVSSYNEQFF	TGTGCCAGCAGCTTGGCGGTCCTAGCGAGCCGCGTATCCTCCTACAATGAGCAGTTCTTC
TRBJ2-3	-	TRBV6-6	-	CATAAPDTQYF	TGTGCCACCGCGGCCCCGGATACGCAGTATTTT
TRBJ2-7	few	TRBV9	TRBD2	CASSVVGAGDEQYF	TGTGCCAGCAGCGTAGTGGGAGCGGGAGACGAGCAGTACTTC
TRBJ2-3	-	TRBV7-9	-	CASSLPGASTDTQYF	TGTGCCAGCAGCTTGCCGGGGGCTTCCACAGATACGCAGTATTTT
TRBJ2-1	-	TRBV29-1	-	CSVEPNFLVGINEQFF	TGCAGCGTTGAACCCAATTTTCTCGTGGGCATCAATGAGCAGTTCTTC
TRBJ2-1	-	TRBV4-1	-	CASSQDYNEQFF	TGCGCCAGCAGCCAAGACTACAATGAGCAGTTCTTC
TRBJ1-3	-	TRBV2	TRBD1	CASRRTGEGNTIYF	TGTGCCAGCAGAAGGACAGGGGAAGGAAACACCATATATTTT
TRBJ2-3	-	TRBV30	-	CAWKGGSTDTQYF	TGTGCCTGGAAGGGCGGGAGCACAGATACGCAGTATTTT
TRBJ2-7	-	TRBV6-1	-	CASRSSYEQYF	TGTGCCAGCAGGAGCTCCTACGAGCAGTACTTC
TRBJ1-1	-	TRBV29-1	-	CSVVTGMNTEAFF	TGCAGCGTCGTGACAGGAATGAACACTGAAGCTTTCTTT
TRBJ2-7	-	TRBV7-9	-	CASSLEQGPREQYF	TGTGCCAGCAGCTTAGAACAGGGTCCCCGCGAGCAGTACTTC
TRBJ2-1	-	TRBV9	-	CASSVGAYNEQFF	TGTGCCAGCAGCGTAGGGGCCTACAATGAGCAGTTCTTC
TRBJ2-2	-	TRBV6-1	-	CASSEEVMITGELFF	TGTGCCAGCAGTGAAGAGGTTATGATTACCGGGGAGCTGTTTTTT
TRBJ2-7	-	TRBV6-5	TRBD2	CASSAYLAGGYEQYF	TGTGCCAGCAGTGCATACTTAGCGGGGGGCTACGAGCAGTACTTC
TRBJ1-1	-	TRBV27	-	CASSSGQFEAFF	TGTGCCAGCAGTTCCGGACAGTTTGAAGCTTTCTTT
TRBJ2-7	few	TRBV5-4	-	CASSPTRTAYEQYF	TGTGCCAGCAGCCCGACGCGGACCGCCTACGAGCAGTACTTC
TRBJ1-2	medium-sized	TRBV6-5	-	CASSYSTGIYGYTF	TGTGCCAGCAGTTACTCTACAGGAATCTATGGCTACACCTTC
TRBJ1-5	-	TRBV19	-	CASSIDGDNQPQHF	TGTGCCAGTAGTATAGATGGTGATAATCAGCCCCAGCATTTT
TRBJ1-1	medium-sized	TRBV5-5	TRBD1	CASSFDRENTEAFF	TGTGCCAGCAGCTTTGACAGGGAGAACACTGAAGCTTTCTTT
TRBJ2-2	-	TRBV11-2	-	CASGRPGELFF	TGTGCCAGCGGCCGGCCCGGGGAGCTGTTTTTT
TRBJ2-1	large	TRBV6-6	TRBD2	CASSIAGAVNEQFF	TGTGCCAGCAGCATAGCGGGAGCAGTCAATGAGCAGTTCTTC
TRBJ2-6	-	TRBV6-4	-	CASSEGSGANVLTF	TGTGCCAGCAGTGAGGGCTCTGGGGCCAACGTCCTGACTTTC
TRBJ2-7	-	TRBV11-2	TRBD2	CASSAGLAGPSYEQYF	TGTGCCAGCAGCGCGGGACTAGCGGGCCCATCCTACGAGCAGTACTTC
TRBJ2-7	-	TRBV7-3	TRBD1	CASSDTGGGPYEQYF	TGTGCCAGCAGCGACACAGGGGGAGGTCCCTACGAGCAGTACTTC
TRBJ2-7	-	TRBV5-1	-	CASSGDSYEQYF	TGCGCCAGCAGTGGCGACTCGTACGAGCAGTACTTC
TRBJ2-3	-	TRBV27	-	CASRHRGTDTQYF	TGTGCCAGCCGCCACCGGGGCACAGATACGCAGTATTTT
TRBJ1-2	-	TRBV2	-	CASSEGGIYGYTF	TGTGCCAGCAGTGAAGGGGGCATCTATGGCTACACCTTC
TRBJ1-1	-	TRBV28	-	CASSLLGGGEVVCTEAFF	TGTGCCAGCAGTTTACTAGGGGGGGGAGAAGTCGTGTGCACTGAAGCTTTCTTT
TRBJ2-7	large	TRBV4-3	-	CASSQDYREYEQYF	TGCGCCAGCAGCCAAGATTATAGAGAATACGAGCAGTACTTC
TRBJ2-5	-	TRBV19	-	CASSPRLQETQYF	TGTGCCAGCTCACCACGGTTACAAGAGACCCAGTACTTC
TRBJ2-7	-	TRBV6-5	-	CASSSKYPYEQYF	TGTGCCAGCAGTTCCAAATACCCCTACGAGCAGTACTTC
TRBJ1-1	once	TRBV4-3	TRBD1	CASSHPGQVEAFF	TGCGCCAGCAGCCACCCGGGACAGGTCGAAGCTTTCTTT
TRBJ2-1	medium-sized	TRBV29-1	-	CSVEGYNEQFF	TGCAGCGTTGAGGGCTACAATGAGCAGTTCTTC
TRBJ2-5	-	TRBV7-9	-	CASSLVEETQYF	TGTGCCAGCAGCTTAGTGGAAGAGACCCAGTACTTC
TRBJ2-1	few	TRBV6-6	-	CASSYSGENYNEQFF	TGTGCCAGCAGTTACTCAGGGGAGAACTACAATGAGCAGTTCTTC
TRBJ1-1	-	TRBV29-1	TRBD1	CSVESPGAGGLNTEAFF	TGCAGCGTTGAATCCCCGGGGGCAGGGGGGTTGAACACTGAAGCTTTCTTT
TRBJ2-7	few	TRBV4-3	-	CASSQDSSYEQYF	TGCGCCAGCAGCCAAGATTCCTCTTACGAGCAGTACTTC
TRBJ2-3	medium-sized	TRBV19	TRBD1	CASIKTGGLRTDTQYF	TGTGCCAGTATTAAAACAGGGGGCCTCAGAACAGATACGCAGTATTTT
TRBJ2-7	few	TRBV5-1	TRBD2	CASSQGLAGGGDEQYF	TGCGCCAGCAGCCAAGGACTAGCGGGAGGCGGCGACGAGCAGTACTTC
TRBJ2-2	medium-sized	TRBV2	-	CASSLASNTGELFF	TGTGCCAGCAGTCTAGCGTCGAACACCGGGGAGCTGTTTTTT
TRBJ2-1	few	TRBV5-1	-	CASRRTGKYDEQFF	TGCGCCAGCCGCAGAACGGGGAAATATGATGAGCAGTTCTTC
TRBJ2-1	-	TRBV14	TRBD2	CASSGGSGRSYNEQFF	TGTGCCAGCAGCGGGGGCAGCGGGAGGTCCTACAATGAGCAGTTCTTC
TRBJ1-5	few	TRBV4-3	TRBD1	CASSQNLGQGANQPQHF	TGCGCCAGCAGCCAAAATCTAGGCCAGGGGGCGAATCAGCCCCAGCATTTT
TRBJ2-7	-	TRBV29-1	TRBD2	CSVEDGAGGYEQYF	TGCAGCGTTGAAGATGGGGCGGGAGGGTACGAGCAGTACTTC
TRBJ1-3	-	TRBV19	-	CASMPWTSSSGNTIYF	TGTGCCAGTATGCCTTGGACAAGTAGCTCTGGAAACACCATATATTTT
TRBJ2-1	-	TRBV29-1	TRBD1	CSAGTGGGEQFF	TGCAGCGCCGGGACAGGGGGAGGGGAGCAGTTCTTC
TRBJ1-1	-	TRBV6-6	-	CASSWDGLVANTEAFF	TGTGCCAGCAGTTGGGACGGCCTGGTGGCGAACACTGAAGCTTTCTTT
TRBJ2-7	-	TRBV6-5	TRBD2	CASSYGPGGSSYEQYF	TGTGCCAGCAGTTACGGTCCGGGGGGATCCTCCTACGAGCAGTACTTC